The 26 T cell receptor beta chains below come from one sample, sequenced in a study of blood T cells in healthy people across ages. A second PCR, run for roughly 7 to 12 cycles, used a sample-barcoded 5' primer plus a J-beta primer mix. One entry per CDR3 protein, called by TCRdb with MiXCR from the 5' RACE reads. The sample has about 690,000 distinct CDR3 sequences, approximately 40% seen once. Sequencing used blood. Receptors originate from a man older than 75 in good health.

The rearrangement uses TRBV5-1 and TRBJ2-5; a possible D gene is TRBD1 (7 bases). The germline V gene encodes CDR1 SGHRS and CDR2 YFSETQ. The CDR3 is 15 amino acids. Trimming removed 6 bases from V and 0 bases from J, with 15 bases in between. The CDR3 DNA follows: TGCGCCAGCACGCGCTCAGGGGGGTACCAAGAGACCCAGTACTTC. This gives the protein CASTRSGGYQETQYF.

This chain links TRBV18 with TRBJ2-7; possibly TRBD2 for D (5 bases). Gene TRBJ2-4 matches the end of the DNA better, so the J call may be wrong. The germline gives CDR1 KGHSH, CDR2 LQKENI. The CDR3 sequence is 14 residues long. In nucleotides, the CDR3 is TGTGCCAGCTCACCACCGGAGGTGGGAAACATTCAGTACTTC. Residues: CASSPPEVGNIQYF.

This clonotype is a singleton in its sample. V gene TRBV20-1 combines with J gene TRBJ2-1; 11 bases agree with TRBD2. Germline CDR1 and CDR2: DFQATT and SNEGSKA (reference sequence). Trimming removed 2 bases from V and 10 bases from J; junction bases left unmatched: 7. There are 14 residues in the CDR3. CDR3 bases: TGCAGTGCTAGACGTAGCGGGGGGGCCGGAGAGCAGTTCTTC. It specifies CSARRSGGAGEQFF.

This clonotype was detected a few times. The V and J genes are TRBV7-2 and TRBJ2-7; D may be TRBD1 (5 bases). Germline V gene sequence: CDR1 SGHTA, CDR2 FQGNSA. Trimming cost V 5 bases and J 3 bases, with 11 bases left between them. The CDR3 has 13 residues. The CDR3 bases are TGTGCCAGCAGCACAGGCACAGTCTACGAGCAGTACTTC. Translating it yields CASSTGTVYEQYF.

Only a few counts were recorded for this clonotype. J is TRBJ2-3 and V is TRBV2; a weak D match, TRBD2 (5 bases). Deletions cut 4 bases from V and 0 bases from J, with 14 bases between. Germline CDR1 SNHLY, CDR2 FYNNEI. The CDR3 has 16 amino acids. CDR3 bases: TGTGCCAGCAGTGCCAAAGCCGGACTGAGCACAGATACGCAGTATTTT. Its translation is CASSAKAGLSTDTQYF.

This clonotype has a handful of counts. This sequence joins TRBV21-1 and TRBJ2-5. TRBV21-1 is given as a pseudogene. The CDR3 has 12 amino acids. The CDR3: CASSKIRETQYF. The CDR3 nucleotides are TGTGCCAGCAGCAAAATCCGGGAGACCCAGTACTTC.

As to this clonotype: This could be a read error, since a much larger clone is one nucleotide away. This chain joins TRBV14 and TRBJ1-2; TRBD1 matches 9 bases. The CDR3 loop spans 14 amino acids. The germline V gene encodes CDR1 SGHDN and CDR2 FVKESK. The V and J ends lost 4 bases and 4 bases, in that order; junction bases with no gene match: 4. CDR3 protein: CASSPGTGIYGYTF. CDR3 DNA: TGTGCCAGCAGCCCGGGGACAGGGATCTATGGCTACACCTTC.

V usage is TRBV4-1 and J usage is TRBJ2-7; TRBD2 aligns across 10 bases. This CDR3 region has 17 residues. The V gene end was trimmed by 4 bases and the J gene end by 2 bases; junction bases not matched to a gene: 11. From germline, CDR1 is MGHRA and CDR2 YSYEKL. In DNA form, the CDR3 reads TGCGCCAGCAGCCCGCCCCACACTAGCGGGAAAACCTACGAGCAGTACTTC. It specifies CASSPPHTSGKTYEQYF.

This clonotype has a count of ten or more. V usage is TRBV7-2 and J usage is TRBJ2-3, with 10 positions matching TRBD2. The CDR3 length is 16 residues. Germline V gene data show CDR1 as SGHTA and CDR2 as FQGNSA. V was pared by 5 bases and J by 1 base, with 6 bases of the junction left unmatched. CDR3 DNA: TGTGCCAGCAGCAAGCAGACTAGCGGGCGCACAGATACGCAGTATTTT. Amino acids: CASSKQTSGRTDTQYF.

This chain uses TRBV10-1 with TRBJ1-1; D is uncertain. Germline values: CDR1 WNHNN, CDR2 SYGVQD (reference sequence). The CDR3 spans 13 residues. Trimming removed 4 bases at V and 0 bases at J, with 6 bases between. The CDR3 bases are TGCGCCAGCAGTGCCAGGATGAACACTGAAGCTTTCTTT. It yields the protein CASSARMNTEAFF.

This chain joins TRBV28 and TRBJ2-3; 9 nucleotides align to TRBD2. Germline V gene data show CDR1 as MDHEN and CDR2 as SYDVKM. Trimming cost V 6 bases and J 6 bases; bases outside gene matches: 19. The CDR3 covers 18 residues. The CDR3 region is CASSPTLWREGHRDTQYF. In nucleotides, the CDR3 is TGTGCCAGCAGCCCTACCCTTTGGCGGGAGGGCCATCGTGATACGCAGTATTTT. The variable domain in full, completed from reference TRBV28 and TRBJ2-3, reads DVKVTQSSRYLVKRTGEKVFLECVQDMDHENMFWYRQDPGLGLRLIYFSYDVKMKEKGDIPEGYSVSREKKERFSLILESASTNQTSMYLCASSPTLWREGHRDTQYFGPGTRLTVL.

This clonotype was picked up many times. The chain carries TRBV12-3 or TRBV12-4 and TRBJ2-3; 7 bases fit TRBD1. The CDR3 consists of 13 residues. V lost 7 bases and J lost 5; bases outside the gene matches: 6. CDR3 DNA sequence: TGTGCCAGCAATAGACAGGGTATAGATACGCAGTATTTT. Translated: CASNRQGIDTQYF.

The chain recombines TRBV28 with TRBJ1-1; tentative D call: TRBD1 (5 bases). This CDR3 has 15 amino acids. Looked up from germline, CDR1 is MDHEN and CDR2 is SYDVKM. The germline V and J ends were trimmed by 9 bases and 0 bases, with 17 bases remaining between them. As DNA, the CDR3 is TGTGCCAGTATCCGGATGGGACGGCTGAACACTGAAGCTTTCTTT. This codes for CASIRMGRLNTEAFF. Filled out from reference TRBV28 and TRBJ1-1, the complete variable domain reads DVKVTQSSRYLVKRTGEKVFLECVQDMDHENMFWYRQDPGLGLRLIYFSYDVKMKEKGDIPEGYSVSREKKERFSLILESASTNQTSMYLCASIRMGRLNTEAFFGQGTRLTVV.

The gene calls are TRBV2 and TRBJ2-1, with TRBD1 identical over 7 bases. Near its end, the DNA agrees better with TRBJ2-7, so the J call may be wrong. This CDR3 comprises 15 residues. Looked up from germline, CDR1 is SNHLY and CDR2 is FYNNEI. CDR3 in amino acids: CASSEGQYSYNEQYF. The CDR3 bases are TGTGCCAGCAGTGAGGGACAGTACTCCTACAATGAGCAGTACTTC.

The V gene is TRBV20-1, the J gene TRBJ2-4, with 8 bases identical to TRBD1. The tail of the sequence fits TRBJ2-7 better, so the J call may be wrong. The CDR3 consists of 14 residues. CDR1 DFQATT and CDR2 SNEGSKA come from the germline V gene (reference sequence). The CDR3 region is CSARSQTGVYEQYF. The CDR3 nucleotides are TGCAGTGCTAGATCACAGACAGGGGTATACGAGCAGTACTTC.

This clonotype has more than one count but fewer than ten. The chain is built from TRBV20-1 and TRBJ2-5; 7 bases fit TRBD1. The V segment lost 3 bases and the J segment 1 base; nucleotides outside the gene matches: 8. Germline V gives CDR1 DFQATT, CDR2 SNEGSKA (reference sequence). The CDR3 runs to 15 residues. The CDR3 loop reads CSASQGQTIQETQYF. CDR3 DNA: TGCAGTGCTAGTCAGGGACAGACTATCCAAGAGACCCAGTACTTC.

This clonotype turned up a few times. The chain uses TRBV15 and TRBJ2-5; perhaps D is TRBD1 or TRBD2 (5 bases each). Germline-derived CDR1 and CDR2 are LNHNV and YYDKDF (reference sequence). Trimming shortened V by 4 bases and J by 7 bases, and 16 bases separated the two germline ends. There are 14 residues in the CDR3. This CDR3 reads CATSTQRGEGTQYF. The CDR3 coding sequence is TGTGCCACCAGCACCCAGAGAGGGGAAGGGACCCAGTACTTC.

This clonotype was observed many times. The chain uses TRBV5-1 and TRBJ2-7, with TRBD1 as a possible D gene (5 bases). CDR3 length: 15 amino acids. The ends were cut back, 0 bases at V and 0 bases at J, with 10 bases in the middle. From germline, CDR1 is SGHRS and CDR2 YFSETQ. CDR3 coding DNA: TGCGCCAGCAGCTTGGGTAGGGGAAGCTCCTACGAGCAGTACTTC. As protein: CASSLGRGSSYEQYF.

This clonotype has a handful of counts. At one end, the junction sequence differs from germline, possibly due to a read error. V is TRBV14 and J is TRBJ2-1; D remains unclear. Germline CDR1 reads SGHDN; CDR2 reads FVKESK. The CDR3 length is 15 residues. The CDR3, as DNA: TGTGCCAGCAGCCAAGAAAGCTCATGGTACAATGGGCAGTTCTTC. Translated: CASSQESSWYNGQFF. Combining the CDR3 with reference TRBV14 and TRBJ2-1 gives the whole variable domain EAGVTQFPSHSVIEKGQTVTLRCDPISGHDNLYWYRRVMGKEIKFLLHFVKESKQDESGMPNNRFLAERTGGTYSTLKVQPAELEDSGVYFCASSQESSWYNGQFFGPGTRLTVL.

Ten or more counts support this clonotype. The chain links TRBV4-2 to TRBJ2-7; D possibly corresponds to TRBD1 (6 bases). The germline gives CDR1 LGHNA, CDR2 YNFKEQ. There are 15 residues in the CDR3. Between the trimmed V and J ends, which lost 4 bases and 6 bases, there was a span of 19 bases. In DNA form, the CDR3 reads TGTGCCAGCAGCCCCCCGAACAGGGCTATTCGCGAGCAGTACTTC. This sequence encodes CASSPPNRAIREQYF.

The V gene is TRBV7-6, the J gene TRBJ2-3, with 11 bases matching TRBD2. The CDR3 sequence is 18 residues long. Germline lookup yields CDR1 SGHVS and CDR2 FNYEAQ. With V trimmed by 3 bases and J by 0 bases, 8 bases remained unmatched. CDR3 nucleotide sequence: TGTGCCAGCAGCTTTGGAAACATAGCGGGGGGGAGCACAGATACGCAGTATTTT. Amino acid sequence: CASSFGNIAGGSTDTQYF. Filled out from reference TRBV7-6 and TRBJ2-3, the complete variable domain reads GAGVSQSPRYKVTKRGQDVALRCDPISGHVSLYWYRQALGQGPEFLTYFNYEAQQDKSGLPNDRFSAERPEGSISTLTIQRTEQRDSAMYRCASSFGNIAGGSTDTQYFGPGTRLTVL.

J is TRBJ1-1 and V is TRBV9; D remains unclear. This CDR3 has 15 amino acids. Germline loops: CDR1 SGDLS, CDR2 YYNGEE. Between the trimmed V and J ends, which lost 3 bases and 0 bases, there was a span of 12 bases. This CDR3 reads CASSAVSVVNTEAFF. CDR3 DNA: TGTGCCAGCAGCGCCGTTTCTGTCGTGAACACTGAAGCTTTCTTT.

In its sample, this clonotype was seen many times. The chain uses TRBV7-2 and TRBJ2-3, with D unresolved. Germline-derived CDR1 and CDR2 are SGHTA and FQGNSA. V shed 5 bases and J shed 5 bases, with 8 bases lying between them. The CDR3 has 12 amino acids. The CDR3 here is CASSPSRDTQYF. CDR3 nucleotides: TGTGCCAGCAGCCCCTCAAGAGATACGCAGTATTTT. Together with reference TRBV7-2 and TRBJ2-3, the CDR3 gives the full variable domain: GAGVSQSPSNKVTEKGKDVELRCDPISGHTALYWYRQSLGQGLEFLIYFQGNSAPDKSGLPSDRFSAERTGGSVSTLTIQRTQQEDSAVYLCASSPSRDTQYFGPGTRLTVL.

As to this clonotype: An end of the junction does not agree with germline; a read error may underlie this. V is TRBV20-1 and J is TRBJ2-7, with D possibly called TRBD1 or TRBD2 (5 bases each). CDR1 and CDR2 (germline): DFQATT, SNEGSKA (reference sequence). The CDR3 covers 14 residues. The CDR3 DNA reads TGCAGTGCTCCCTCCGGGGCAAGCTCCCACGAGCAGTACTTC. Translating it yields CSAPSGASSHEQYF.

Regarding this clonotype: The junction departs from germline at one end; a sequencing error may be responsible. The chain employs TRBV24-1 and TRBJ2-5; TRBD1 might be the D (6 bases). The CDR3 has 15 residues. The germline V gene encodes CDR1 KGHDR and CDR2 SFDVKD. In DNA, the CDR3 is TGTGCCACCAGTGATTTCACCAGGGGTGGAGAGATCCAGTACTTC. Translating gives CATSDFTRGGEIQYF.

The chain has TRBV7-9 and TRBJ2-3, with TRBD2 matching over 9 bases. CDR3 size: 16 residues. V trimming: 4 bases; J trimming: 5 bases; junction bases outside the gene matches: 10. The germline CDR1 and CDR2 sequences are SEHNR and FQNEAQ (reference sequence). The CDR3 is CASSWTWRGGGDTQYF. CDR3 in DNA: TGTGCCAGCAGCTGGACTTGGCGCGGGGGGGGAGATACGCAGTATTTT.